This T cell receptor (beta chain) was recorded in a study of blood T cells in healthy people across ages. About this clonotype itself: This sequence may be a read error, since a much larger clone differs from it by one base.

The second PCR ran roughly 7 to 12 cycles with a sample-barcoded 5' primer and J-beta primers. Template switching added a 12-random-nucleotide identifier to every cDNA molecule. TCRdb ran MiXCR on the 5' RACE reads and lists one entry per CDR3 protein. This sample has hundreds of thousands of distinct CDR3 sequences, with roughly 52% found just once. The TCR sequence derives from a man aged 25 to 40 in good health. The specimen sequenced was blood.

The CDR3 sequence: CANSSTGWEQYF. Written as DNA, the CDR3 is TGTGCCAACAGTTCCACAGGTTGGGAGCAGTACTTC. The chain employs TRBV6-5 and TRBJ2-5; D might be TRBD1 or TRBD2, each matching 5 bases. Germline V CDR1 and CDR2: MNHEY, SVGAGI. This CDR3 comprises 12 residues.